This T cell receptor beta chain was identified during a study of blood T cell repertoires in COVID-19. As for the study in general: The study drew acute and convalescent COVID-19 samples from the United States, Italy and Spain. T cells, B-cell-depleted T cells, or PBMCs supplied cDNA or gDNA.

Germline values: CDR1 MNHEY, CDR2 SMNVEV (reference sequence). The CDR3 is 15 amino acids. Trimming cost V 6 bases and J 2 bases; bases outside gene matches: 5. Per the original data handling: Estimation of nucleated cell counts was performed using reference gene primer amplification. Generated by immunoSEQ multiplex PCR, the TCRdb table keeps only in-frame clones and is missing some. V, J and clone size are those of that table, while D and trimming were read from the DNA. This table has approximately 80,000 clones, 86% appearing once. This sequence joins TRBV27 and TRBJ2-5; 11 nucleotides agree with TRBD2. This TCR was recovered from a middle-aged man with active COVID-19. Sample: peripheral blood. CDR3 sequence reads: CASSVTSGVQETQYF. The CDR3 nucleotides are TGTGCCAGCAGCGTGACTAGCGGGGTACAAGAGACCCAGTACTTC.